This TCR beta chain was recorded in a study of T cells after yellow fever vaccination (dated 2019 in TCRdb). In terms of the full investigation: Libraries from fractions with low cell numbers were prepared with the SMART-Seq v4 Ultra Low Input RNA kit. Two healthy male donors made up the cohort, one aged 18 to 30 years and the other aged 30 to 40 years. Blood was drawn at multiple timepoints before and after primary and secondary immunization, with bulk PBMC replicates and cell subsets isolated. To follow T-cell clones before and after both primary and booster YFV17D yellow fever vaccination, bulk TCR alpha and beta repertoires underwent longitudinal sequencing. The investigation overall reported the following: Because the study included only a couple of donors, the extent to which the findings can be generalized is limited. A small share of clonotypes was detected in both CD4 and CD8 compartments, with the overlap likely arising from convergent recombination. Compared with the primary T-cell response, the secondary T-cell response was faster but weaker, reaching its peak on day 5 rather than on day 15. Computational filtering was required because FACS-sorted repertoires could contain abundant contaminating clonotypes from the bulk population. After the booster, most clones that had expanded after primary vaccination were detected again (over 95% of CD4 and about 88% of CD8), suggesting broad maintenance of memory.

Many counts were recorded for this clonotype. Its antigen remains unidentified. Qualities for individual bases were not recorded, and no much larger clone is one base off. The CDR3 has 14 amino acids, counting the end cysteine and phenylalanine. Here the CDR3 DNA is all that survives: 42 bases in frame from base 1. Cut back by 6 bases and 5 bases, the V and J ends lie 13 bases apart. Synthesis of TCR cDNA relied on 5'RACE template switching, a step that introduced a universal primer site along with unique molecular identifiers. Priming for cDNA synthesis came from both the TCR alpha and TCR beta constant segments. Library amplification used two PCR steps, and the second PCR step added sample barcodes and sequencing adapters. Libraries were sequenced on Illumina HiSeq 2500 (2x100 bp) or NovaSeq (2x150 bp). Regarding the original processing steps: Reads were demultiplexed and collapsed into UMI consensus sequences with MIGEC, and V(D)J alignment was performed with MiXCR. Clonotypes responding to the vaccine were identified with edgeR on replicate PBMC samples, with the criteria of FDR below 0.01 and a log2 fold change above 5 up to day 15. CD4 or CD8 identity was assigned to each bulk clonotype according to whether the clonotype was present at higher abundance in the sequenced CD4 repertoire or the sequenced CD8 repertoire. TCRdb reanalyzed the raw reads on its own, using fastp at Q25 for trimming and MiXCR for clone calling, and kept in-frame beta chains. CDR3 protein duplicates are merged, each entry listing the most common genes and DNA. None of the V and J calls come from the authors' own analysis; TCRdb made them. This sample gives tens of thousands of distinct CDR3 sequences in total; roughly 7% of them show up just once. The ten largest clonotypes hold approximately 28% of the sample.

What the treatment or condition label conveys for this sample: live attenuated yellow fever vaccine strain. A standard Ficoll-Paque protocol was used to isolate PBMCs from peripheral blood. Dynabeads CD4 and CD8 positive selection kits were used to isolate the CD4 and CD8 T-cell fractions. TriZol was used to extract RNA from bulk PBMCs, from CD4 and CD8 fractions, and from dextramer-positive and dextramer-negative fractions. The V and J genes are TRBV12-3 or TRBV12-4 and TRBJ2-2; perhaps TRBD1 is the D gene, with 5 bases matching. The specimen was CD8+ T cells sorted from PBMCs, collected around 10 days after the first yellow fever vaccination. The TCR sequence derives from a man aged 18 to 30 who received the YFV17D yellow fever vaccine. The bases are TGTGCCAGCAGCGATGCCGACAGTACCGGGGAGCTGTTTTTT. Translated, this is CASSDADSTGELFF.